This T cell receptor (beta chain) was identified in a study of spatial heterogeneity in lung cancer. The trim removed 6 bases at V and 4 bases at J, leaving 12 bases unmatched. This CDR3 has 16 amino acids. In germline, CDR1 is DFQATT, CDR2 SNEGSKA (reference sequence). Time point indicated: sample taken at primary tumor resection. The donors were 55 to 80 patients with non-small cell lung cancer that was early-stage and untreated. The authors sequenced whole RNA from tumor, nontumor lung or frozen PBMC without sorting. Study-level findings and limits: Tumor T-cell coverage was an estimated 7% or so for alpha and approximately 13% for beta chains. In tumors, expanded intratumoral alpha and beta TCR counts tracked mutation counts.

TCRdb recomputed calls from the 5' RACE reads with MiXCR, one row per CDR3 protein. The sample holds approximately 12,000 distinct CDR3 sequences, roughly 5.5% seen once. The table lists this clonotype with a few counts. The antigen is not known. As an off-target read in a library built for alpha chains, this beta chain has a frequency of little significance. The sequence derives from a male donor with early-stage non-small cell lung cancer. This material consisted of lung tumor tissue, taken at surgery. The chain combines TRBV20-1 with TRBJ2-3; TRBD2 matches 11 bases. The DNA for the CDR3 is TGCAGTGCCACCTATAGCGGGGGGGCGCGATCAGATACGCAGTATTTT. Amino acid sequence: CSATYSGGARSDTQYF.